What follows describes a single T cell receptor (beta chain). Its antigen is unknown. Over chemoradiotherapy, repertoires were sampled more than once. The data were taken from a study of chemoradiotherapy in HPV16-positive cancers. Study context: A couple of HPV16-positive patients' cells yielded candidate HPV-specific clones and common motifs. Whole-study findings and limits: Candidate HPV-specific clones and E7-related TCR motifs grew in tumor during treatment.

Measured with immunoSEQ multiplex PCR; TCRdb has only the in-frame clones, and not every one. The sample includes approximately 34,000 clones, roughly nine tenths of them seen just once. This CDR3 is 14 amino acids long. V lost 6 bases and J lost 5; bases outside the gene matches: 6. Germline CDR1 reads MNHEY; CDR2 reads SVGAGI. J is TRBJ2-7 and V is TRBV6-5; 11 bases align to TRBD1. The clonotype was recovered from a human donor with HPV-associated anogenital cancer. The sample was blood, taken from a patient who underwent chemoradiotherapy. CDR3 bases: TGTGCCAGCAGCCGGGACAGGGGGACCCACGAGCAGTACTTC. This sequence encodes CASSRDRGTHEQYF.